Shown below are 10 T cell receptor beta chains from a single sample sequenced in a study of shared clonotypes between healthy human individuals. Profiling relied on immunoSEQ multiplex PCR, and the TCRdb table lists in-frame clones only, not all of them. The profile shows 1 million to 1.3 million clones, about 80% of them singletons. The sequenced sample consisted of memory CD4+ T cells from PBMCs. Subset defined: CD45RA-negative fraction. These receptors were taken from a man between 18 and 29 years old in good health. Some clones in this sample may be carry-over from other donors' samples.

The chain joins TRBV9 to TRBJ2-5, with TRBD2 matching over 7 bases. The V gene's germline CDR1 is SGDLS and CDR2 YYNGEE. V lost 2 bases, J lost 5 bases, and 9 bases stayed unmatched. This CDR3 contains 15 residues. The CDR3 here is CASSVWAGVKETQYF. Written as DNA, the CDR3 is TGTGCCAGCAGCGTTTGGGCGGGAGTTAAGGAGACCCAGTACTTC.

Points on this clone: Other nucleotide sequences in the sample specify the same CDR3. This chain joins TRBV19 and TRBJ2-6; D unresolved. Trimming shortened V by 4 bases and J by 2 bases, and 6 bases separated the two germline ends. There are 14 residues in the CDR3. Germline-derived CDR1 and CDR2 are LNHDA and SQIVND (reference sequence). CDR3 in DNA: TGTGCCAGTAGTACAGGTGCTGGGGCCAACGTCCTGACTTTC. As protein: CASSTGAGANVLTF.

The V call is TRBV30, the J call TRBJ2-7; D possibly corresponds to TRBD1 (5 bases). The germline V gene encodes CDR1 GTSNPN and CDR2 SVGIG (reference sequence). The CDR3 is 14 amino acids. V dropped 4 bases and J dropped 2 bases, with 15 bases sitting between them. DNA of the CDR3: TGTGCCTGGAACTTCAGGGCCCGCCCCTACGAGCAGTACTTC. This translates into CAWNFRARPYEQYF.

The J gene is TRBJ2-1, the V gene TRBV5-1; D remains unclear. The CDR3 has 15 residues. Germline V gives CDR1 SGHRS, CDR2 YFSETQ. Deletions cut 0 bases from V and 3 bases from J, with 10 bases between. CDR3 bases: TGCGCCAGCAGCTTGGGGCTAGGACGCTACAATGAGCAGTTCTTC. Protein product: CASSLGLGRYNEQFF.

J is TRBJ2-7 and V is TRBV7-8; D is perhaps TRBD2 (5 bases). Per germline, CDR1 SGHVS and CDR2 FQNEAQ. The V end was cut by 1 base, the J end by 1 base, with 8 bases between. The length of the CDR3 is 14 residues. In DNA form, the CDR3 reads TGTGCCAGCAGCTTAGACGCGGGTTCCTACGAGCAGTACTTC. It is translated as CASSLDAGSYEQYF.

This clone was detected only a few times. This chain links TRBV5-8 with TRBJ1-2; 7 positions match TRBD1. The CDR3 is 15 residues long. Germline V CDR1 and CDR2: SGHTS, YDEGEE. V lost 6 bases and J lost 8; bases outside the gene matches: 16. CDR3 loop: CASNSRDSMYAGYTF. CDR3 DNA: TGTGCCAGCAACTCGCGGGACAGTATGTATGCGGGCTACACCTTC.

This clone has a single count. V usage is TRBV5-6 and J usage is TRBJ2-1; 8 nucleotides line up with TRBD1. Unmatched junction bases numbered 7, after V lost 0 bases and J lost 8 bases. This CDR3 contains 15 residues. Germline V lookup: CDR1 SGHDT, CDR2 YYEEEE. CDR3 bases: TGTGCCAGCAGCTTGGCCGCCGGACAGGGCTATGAGCAGTTCTTC. Its protein product is CASSLAAGQGYEQFF.

The V and J genes are TRBV7-8 and TRBJ2-5; TRBD1 or TRBD2 may be the D gene (7 bases each). Germline CDR1 and CDR2: SGHVS and FQNEAQ. Trimming stripped 6 bases from V and 4 bases from J, with 15 bases between. CDR3 size: 14 residues. CDR3 loop: CASRQGGRGETQYF. The CDR3 DNA reads TGTGCCAGCAGGCAGGGGGGGCGTGGAGAGACCCAGTACTTC.

The CDR3 reads CASSWGGPRTGELFF. CDR3 bases: TGTGCCAGCAGCTGGGGAGGGCCGAGAACCGGGGAGCTGTTTTTT. The V call is TRBV7-9, the J call TRBJ2-2, with 7 positions matching TRBD2. The CDR3 contains 15 residues. The ends lost 4 bases at V and 5 bases at J; junction bases unmatched: 7. Germline V CDR1 and CDR2: SEHNR, FQNEAQ (reference sequence).

The chain links TRBV27 to TRBJ2-2, with 9 bases identical to TRBD1. The germline V gene has CDR1 MNHEY and CDR2 SMNVEV (reference sequence). The CDR3 spans 15 residues. The trim removed 7 bases at V and 8 bases at J, leaving 11 bases unmatched. The CDR3 DNA is TGTGCCAGCACCCTGGGACAGGGCTGGAGGGGGGAGCTGTTTTTT. Its protein product is CASTLGQGWRGELFF.